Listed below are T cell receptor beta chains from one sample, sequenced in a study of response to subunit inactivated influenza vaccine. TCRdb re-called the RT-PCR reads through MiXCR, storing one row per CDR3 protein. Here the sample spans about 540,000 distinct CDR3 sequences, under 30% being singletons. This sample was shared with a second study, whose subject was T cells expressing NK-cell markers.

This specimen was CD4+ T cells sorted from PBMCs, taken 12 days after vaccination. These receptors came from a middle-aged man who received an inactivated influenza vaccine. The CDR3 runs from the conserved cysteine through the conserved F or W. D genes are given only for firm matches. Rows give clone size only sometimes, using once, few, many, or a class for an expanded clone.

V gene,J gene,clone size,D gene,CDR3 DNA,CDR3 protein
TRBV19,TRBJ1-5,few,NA,TGTGCCAGTAGTATAATACGGGGAGTAAGAAATCAGCCCCAGCATTTT,CASSIIRGVRNQPQHF
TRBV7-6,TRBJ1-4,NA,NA,TGTGCCAGCAGTACAGACAGAGGAAAACTGTTTTTT,CASSTDRGKLFF
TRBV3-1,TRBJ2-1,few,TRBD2,TGTGCCAGCAGCCAAGTTGGTGGGAGGGCCCTTTCCTACAATGAGCAGTTCTTC,CASSQVGGRALSYNEQFF
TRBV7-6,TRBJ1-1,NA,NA,TGTGCCAGCAGCCCCAGTTACCCTATGAACACTGAAGCTTTCTTT,CASSPSYPMNTEAFF
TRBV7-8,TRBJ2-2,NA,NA,TGTGCCAGCAGCTTACTTATGGGGGCGAACACCGGGGAGCTGTTTTTT,CASSLLMGANTGELFF
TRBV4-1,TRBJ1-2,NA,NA,TGCGCCAGCAGCCAAGTACTGGGGGCGGGCTATGGCTACACCTTC,CASSQVLGAGYGYTF
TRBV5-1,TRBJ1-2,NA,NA,TGCGCCAGCAGCTTGGGTCCGGGGGCTCGAGGCTACACCTTC,CASSLGPGARGYTF
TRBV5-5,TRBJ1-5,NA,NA,TGTGCCAGCAGCTTGGCCCGTGCGCCTTATAGCAATCAGCCCCAGCATTTT,CASSLARAPYSNQPQHF
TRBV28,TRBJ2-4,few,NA,TGTGCCAGCAGACAGGGCTCCAAAAACATTCAGTACTTC,CASRQGSKNIQYF
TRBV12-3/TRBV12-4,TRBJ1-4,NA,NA,TGTGCCAGCAGTTCCACCTCGTTACTCCGGGAAAAACTGTTTTTT,CASSSTSLLREKLFF
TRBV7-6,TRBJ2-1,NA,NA,TGTGCCAGCAGCCGTGGAGGGACAAGCAGGTGGAATGAGCAGTTCTTC,CASSRGGTSRWNEQFF
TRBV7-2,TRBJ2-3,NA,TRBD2,TGTGCCAGCAGCTCTAGCGGGGGGCCAGATACGCAGTATTTT,CASSSSGGPDTQYF
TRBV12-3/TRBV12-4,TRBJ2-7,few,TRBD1,TGTGCCAGCAGCTTCAGGGTTACAGGGGGCCGCGCCTACGAGCAGTACTTC,CASSFRVTGGRAYEQYF
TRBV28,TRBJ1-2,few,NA,TGTGCCAGCAGTTTGATCAATAGGGATGCGGGCTACACCTTC,CASSLINRDAGYTF
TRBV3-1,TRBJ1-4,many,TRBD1,TGTGCCAGCAGCCAAGGGGGGACAGTTAATGAAAAACTGTTTTTT,CASSQGGTVNEKLFF
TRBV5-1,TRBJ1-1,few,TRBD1,TGCGCCAGCAGCTGGTGGACAGGGGGTAACACTGAAGCTTTCTTT,CASSWWTGGNTEAFF
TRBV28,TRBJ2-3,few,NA,TGTGCCAGCAGTGCCCCAGGGGAACGCACAGATACGCAGTATTTT,CASSAPGERTDTQYF
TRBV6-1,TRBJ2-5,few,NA,TGTGCCAGCAGTGAAGCCAGGGTACAAGAGACCCAGTACTTC,CASSEARVQETQYF
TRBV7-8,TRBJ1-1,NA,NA,TGTGCCAGCAGCTCAAGTTACTCCAGAAGGAACACTGAAGCTTTCTTT,CASSSSYSRRNTEAFF
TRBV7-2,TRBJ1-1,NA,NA,TGTGCCAGCAGCTTAGTACGGTTTGGCTCCAACACTGAAGCTTTCTTT,CASSLVRFGSNTEAFF
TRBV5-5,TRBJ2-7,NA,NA,TGTGCCAGCAGCTTGGACCCGGGACAAGTTTACGAGCAGTACTTC,CASSLDPGQVYEQYF
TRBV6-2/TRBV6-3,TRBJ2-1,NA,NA,TGTGCCAGCAGTTACTCGTTGGTACACTATGAGCAGTTCTTC,CASSYSLVHYEQFF
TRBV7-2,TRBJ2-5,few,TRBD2,TGTGGATCGGGGGGAGAGACCCAGTACTTC,CGSGGETQYF
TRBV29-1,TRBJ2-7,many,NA,TGCAGCGTTGAAGGTCAGGGACCCTACGAGCAGTACTTC,CSVEGQGPYEQYF
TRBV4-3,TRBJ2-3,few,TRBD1,TGCGCCAGCAGCCAAGATCCCCCAGGACAGGGCACAGATACGCAGTATTTT,CASSQDPPGQGTDTQYF
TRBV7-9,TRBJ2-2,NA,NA,TGTGCCAGCCCTATTAGTGGGAAAAACACCGGGGAGCTGTTTTTT,CASPISGKNTGELFF
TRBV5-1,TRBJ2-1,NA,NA,TGCGCCAGCAGCTTTAGAGTAGCCCAGAATGAGCAGTTCTTC,CASSFRVAQNEQFF
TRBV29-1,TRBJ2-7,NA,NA,TGCAGCGTCGTGGGGGGTTTAGGACCCTACGAGCAGTACTTC,CSVVGGLGPYEQYF
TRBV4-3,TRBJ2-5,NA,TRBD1,TGCGCCAGCAGCCATTCCGGGACAGGGAAAGAGACCCAGTACTTC,CASSHSGTGKETQYF
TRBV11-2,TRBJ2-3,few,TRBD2,TGTGCCAGCAGCAGACTAGCGGGGGCCGTGGTGAGCACAGATACGCAGTATTTT,CASSRLAGAVVSTDTQYF
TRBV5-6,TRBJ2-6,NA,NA,TGTGCCAGCAGCTTCAGGGTTGGGGCCAACGTCCTGACTTTC,CASSFRVGANVLTF
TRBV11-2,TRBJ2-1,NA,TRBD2,TGTGCCAGCAGCTCCAACCGCAGGACTAGCGGCCGCGGGGATGAGCAGTTCTTC,CASSSNRRTSGRGDEQFF
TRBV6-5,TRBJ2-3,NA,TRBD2,TGTGCCAGCAGTTCTCCGACTAGCGGGGACTACACAGATACGCAGTATTTT,CASSSPTSGDYTDTQYF
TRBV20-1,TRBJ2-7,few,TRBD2,TGCAGTGCTAGAAAACTAGCGGGACTTGTCTCCTACGAGCAGTACTTC,CSARKLAGLVSYEQYF
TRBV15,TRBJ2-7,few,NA,TGTGCCACCAGCAGATACGACAGATCCTACGAGCAGTACTTC,CATSRYDRSYEQYF
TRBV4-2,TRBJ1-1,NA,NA,TGTGCCAGCAGCCAAGATACGGAGAACACTGAAGCTTTCTTT,CASSQDTENTEAFF
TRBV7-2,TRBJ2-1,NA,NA,TGTGCCAGCAGCCGCGACAGACTCGGGCAGTTCTTC,CASSRDRLGQFF
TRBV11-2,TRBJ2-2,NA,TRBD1,TGTGCCAGCAGCTTATACAGGGGGCGAAGGGCCGGGGAGCTGTTTTTT,CASSLYRGRRAGELFF